In this sample, the clone carrying this TCR beta chain is large. Thyroid surgery was preceded by no treatment in any patient. Germline values: CDR1 DFQATT, CDR2 SNEGSKA (reference sequence). The V gene lost 4 bases and the J gene lost 4 bases, with 11 bases spanning the gap. The CDR3 sequence is 13 residues long. The data stem from a study of metastatic and nonmetastatic thyroid tumors. With MiXCR, TCRdb called clones anew from the PCR reads. The sample consists of 13,000 to 15,000 clones, approximately 30% of them appearing once. The source of this sequence is a female donor with papillary thyroid cancer or a benign thyroid nodule (not recorded which). Some clones in this sample may be carry-over from other donors' samples. Sequenced input: tumor tissue. The gene calls are TRBV20-1 and TRBJ1-3; D ambiguous. The CDR3 here is CSATRAEGNTIYF. In DNA, the CDR3 is TGCAGTGCTACCCGGGCGGAGGGAAACACCATATATTTT.